This TCR beta chain is drawn from a study of blood T cell repertoires in COVID-19. Produced via immunoSEQ multiplex PCR; TCRdb's table is partial and in-frame only. The data show approximately 210,000 clones, with about nine tenths seen just once and 0.55% to 0.75% held by the top ten. Germline V gene data show CDR1 as SQVTM and CDR2 as ANQGSEA. CDR3 length: 12 amino acids. Between the trimmed V and J ends, which lost 6 bases and 4 bases, there was a span of 11 bases. What was sequenced was peripheral blood. This receptor was taken from a man aged 40-50 years with acute or convalescent COVID-19. This chain uses TRBV29-1 with TRBJ2-3; D ambiguous. The CDR3 reads CSVKKEADTQYF. In DNA form, the CDR3 reads TGCAGCGTCAAAAAAGAGGCAGATACGCAGTATTTT.